A selection of T cell receptor beta chains follows, all from one sample in a study of neurological immune-mediated disorders. TCRdb ran MiXCR on the 5' RACE reads and lists one entry per CDR3 protein. Of fewer than 80,000 distinct CDR3 sequences in the sample, under 5.5% are singletons; the top ten hold less than 3.5%. Material for sequencing was PBMCs. The receptor source for this set is a woman aged 50 to 65 with multiple sclerosis. The CDR3 runs from the conserved cysteine through the conserved F or W. Fields, in order: D gene, clone size, J gene, V gene, CDR3 DNA, CDR3 protein. A D gene is named only where the DNA matches it firmly. Rows give clone size only sometimes, using once, few, many, or a class for an expanded clone.

>-|-|TRBJ2-1|TRBV6-6
TGTGCCAGCAGGCCGGTTCGTCACAATGAGCAGTTCTTC
CASRPVRHNEQFF
>-|many|TRBJ2-1|TRBV7-2
TGTGCCAGCAGCTTAGGGCTGGTAGTTCGCAATGAGCAGTTCTTC
CASSLGLVVRNEQFF
>TRBD2|many|TRBJ2-3|TRBV4-1
TGCGCCAGCAGCCAAATGGGGGCGGGGGGGCCCACAGATACGCAGTATTTT
CASSQMGAGGPTDTQYF
>-|-|TRBJ1-6|TRBV3-1
TGTGCCAGCAGCCAAGATCCAAGCAACCATTCACCCCTCAACTTT
CASSQDPSNHSPLNF
>-|many|TRBJ2-4|TRBV10-3
TGTGCCATCAGTGAGTCGAGGGACACGGGAGACATTCAGTACTTC
CAISESRDTGDIQYF
>-|many|TRBJ2-7|TRBV5-1
TGCGCCAGCAGCTTAACCGGGGACCCCTCCTACGAGCAGTACTTC
CASSLTGDPSYEQYF
>-|many|TRBJ1-5|TRBV7-2
TGTGCCAGCACCCCGGGTCCTAATCAGCCCCAGCATTTT
CASTPGPNQPQHF
>-|many|TRBJ1-5|TRBV20-1
TGCAGTGGGGGGCAGCCCCAGCATTTT
CSGGQPQHF
>-|many|TRBJ1-3|TRBV7-9
TGTGCCAGCAGCCGGATACAGGGAGACGGAAACACCATATATTTT
CASSRIQGDGNTIYF
>-|many|TRBJ2-1|TRBV10-3
TGTGCCATCATGGCAGGAAGCTCCTACAATGAGCAGTTCTTC
CAIMAGSSYNEQFF
>-|many|TRBJ2-1|TRBV7-2
TGTGCCAGCAGCTTAGAAAGGACCTATCGGAATGAGCAGTTCTTC
CASSLERTYRNEQFF
>-|many|TRBJ1-2|TRBV6-5
TGTGCCAGCCGTAGTGGCGGTAACTATGGCTACACCTTC
CASRSGGNYGYTF
>-|many|TRBJ1-5|TRBV5-1
TGCGCCAGCAGCTGGGGCCTGGTGGGACGGCAGCCCCAGCATTTT
CASSWGLVGRQPQHF